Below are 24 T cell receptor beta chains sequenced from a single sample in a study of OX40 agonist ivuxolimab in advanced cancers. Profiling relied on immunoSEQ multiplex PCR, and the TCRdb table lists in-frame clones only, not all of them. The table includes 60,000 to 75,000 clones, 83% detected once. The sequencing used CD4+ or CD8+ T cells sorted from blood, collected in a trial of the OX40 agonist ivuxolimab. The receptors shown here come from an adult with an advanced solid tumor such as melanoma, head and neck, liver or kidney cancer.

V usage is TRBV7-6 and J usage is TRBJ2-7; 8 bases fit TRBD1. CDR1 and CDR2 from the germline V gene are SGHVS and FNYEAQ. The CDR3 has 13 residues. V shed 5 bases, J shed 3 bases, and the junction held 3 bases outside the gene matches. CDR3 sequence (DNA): TGTGCCAGCAGCCCCGGACAGGGCTACGAGCAGTACTTC. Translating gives CASSPGQGYEQYF. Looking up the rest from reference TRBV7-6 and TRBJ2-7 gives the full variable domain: GAGVSQSPRYKVTKRGQDVALRCDPISGHVSLYWYRQALGQGPEFLTYFNYEAQQDKSGLPNDRFSAERPEGSISTLTIQRTEQRDSAMYRCASSPGQGYEQYFGPGTRLTVT.

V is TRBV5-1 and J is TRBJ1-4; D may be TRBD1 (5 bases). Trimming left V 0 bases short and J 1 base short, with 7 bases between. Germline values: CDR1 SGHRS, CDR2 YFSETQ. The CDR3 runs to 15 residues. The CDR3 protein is CASSLGQLTNEKLFF. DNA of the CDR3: TGCGCCAGCAGCTTGGGACAGCTAACTAATGAAAAACTGTTTTTT.

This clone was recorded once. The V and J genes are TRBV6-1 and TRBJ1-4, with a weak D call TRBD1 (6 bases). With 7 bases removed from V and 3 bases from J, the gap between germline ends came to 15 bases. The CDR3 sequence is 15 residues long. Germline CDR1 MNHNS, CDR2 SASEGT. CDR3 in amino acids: CASNPSGGSNEKLFF. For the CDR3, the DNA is TGTGCCAGCAACCCGAGCGGGGGCTCTAATGAAAAACTGTTTTTT.

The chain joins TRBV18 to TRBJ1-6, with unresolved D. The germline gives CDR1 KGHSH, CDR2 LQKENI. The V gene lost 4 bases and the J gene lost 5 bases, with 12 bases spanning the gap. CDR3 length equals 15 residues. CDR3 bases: TGTGCCAGCTCACTTGGTACAAATAATAATTCACCCCTCCACTTT. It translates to CASSLGTNNNSPLHF.

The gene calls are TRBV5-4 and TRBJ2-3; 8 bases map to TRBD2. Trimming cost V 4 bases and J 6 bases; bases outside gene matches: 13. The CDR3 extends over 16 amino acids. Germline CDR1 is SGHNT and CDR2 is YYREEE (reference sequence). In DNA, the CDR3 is TGTGCCAGCAGCCAGGACGCCGGGACTAGATCCGATACGCAGTATTTT. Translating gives CASSQDAGTRSDTQYF.

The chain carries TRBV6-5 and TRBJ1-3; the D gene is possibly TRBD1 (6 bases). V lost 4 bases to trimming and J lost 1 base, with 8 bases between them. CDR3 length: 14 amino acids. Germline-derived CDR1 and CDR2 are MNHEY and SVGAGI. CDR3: CASSSQGSGNTIYF. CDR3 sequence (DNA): TGTGCCAGCAGTTCCCAGGGGTCTGGAAACACCATATATTTT.

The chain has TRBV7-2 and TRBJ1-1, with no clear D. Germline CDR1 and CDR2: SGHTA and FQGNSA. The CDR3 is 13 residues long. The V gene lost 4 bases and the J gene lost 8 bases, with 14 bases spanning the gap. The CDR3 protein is CASSSAFGWEAFF. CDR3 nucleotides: TGTGCCAGCAGCTCGGCATTCGGTTGGGAAGCTTTCTTT. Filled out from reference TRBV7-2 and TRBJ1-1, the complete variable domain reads GAGVSQSPSNKVTEKGKDVELRCDPISGHTALYWYRQSLGQGLEFLIYFQGNSAPDKSGLPSDRFSAERTGGSVSTLTIQRTQQEDSAVYLCASSSAFGWEAFFGQGTRLTVV.

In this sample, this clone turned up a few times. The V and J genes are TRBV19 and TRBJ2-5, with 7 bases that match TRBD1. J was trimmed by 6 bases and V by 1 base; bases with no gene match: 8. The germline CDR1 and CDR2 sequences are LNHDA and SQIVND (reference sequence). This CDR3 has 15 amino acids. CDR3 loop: CASSIVGQISKTQYF. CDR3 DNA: TGTGCCAGTAGTATAGTGGGACAGATCTCGAAGACCCAGTACTTC.

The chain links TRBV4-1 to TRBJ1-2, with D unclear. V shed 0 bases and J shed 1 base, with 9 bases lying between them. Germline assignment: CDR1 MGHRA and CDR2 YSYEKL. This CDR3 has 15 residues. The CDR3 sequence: CASSQEGWVNYGYTF. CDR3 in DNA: TGCGCCAGCAGCCAAGAGGGTTGGGTTAACTATGGCTACACCTTC.

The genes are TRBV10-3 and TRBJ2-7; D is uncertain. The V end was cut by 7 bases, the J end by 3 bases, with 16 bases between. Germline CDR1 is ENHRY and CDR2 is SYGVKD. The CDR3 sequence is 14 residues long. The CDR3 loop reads CAITDQLVGYEQYF. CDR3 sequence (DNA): TGTGCCATCACGGACCAGCTCGTGGGCTACGAGCAGTACTTC.

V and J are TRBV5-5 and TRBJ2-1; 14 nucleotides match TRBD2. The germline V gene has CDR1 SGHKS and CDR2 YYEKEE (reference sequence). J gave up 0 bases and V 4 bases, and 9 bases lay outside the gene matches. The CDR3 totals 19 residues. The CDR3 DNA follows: TGTGCCAGCAGCCAGACTAGCGGGGGGGTCCAAAGCTCCTACAATGAGCAGTTCTTC. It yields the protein CASSQTSGGVQSSYNEQFF. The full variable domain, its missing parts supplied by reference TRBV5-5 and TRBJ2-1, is DAGVTQSPTHLIKTRGQQVTLRCSPISGHKSVSWYQQVLGQGPQFIFQYYEKEERGRGNFPDRFSARQFPNYSSELNVNALLLGDSALYLCASSQTSGGVQSSYNEQFFGPGTRLTVL.

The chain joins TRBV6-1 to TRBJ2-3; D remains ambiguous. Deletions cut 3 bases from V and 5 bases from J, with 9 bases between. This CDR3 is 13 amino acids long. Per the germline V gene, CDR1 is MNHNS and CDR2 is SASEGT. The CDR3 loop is CASSDAPGDTQYF. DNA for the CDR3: TGTGCCAGCAGTGACGCGCCCGGAGATACGCAGTATTTT.

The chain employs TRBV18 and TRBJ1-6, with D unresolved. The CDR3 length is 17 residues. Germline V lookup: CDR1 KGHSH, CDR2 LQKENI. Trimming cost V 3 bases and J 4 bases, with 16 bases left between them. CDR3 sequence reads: CASSPNGQALYNSPLHF. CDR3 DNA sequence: TGTGCCAGCTCACCGAACGGCCAGGCTCTTTATAATTCACCCCTCCACTTT. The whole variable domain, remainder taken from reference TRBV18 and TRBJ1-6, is NAGVMQNPRHLVRRRGQEARLRCSPMKGHSHVYWYRQLPEEGLKFMVYLQKENIIDESGMPKERFSAEFPKEGPSILRIQQVVRGDSAAYFCASSPNGQALYNSPLHFGNGTRLTVT.

The CDR3 reads CASKTTGQNTGELFF. The CDR3 DNA reads as TGTGCCAGCAAAACTACGGGACAGAACACCGGGGAGCTGTTTTTT. V and J are TRBV2 and TRBJ2-2; possibly TRBD1 for D (6 bases). Germline values: CDR1 SNHLY, CDR2 FYNNEI. V lost 7 bases and J 1 base, leaving 13 bases between the germline ends. The CDR3 totals 15 residues.

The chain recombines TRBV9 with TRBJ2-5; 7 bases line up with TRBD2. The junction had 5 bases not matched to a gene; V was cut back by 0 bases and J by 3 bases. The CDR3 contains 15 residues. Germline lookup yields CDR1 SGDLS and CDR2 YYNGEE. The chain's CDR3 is CASSVAGGLEETQYF. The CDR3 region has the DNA TGTGCCAGCAGCGTAGCGGGGGGATTGGAAGAGACCCAGTACTTC.

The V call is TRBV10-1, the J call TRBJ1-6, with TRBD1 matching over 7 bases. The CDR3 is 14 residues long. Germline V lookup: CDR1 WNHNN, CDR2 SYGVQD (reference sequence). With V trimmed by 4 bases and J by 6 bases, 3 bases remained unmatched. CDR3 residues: CASSGGTVNSPLHF. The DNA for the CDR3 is TGCGCCAGCAGTGGAGGGACAGTTAATTCACCCCTCCACTTT.

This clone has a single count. DNA of the CDR3: TGTGCCAGCAGCCATGGGAGGGACTCACCCCTCCACTTT. Amino acids: CASSHGRDSPLHF. This rearrangement joins TRBV7-6 to TRBJ1-6; TRBD1 might be the D (5 bases). Germline loops: CDR1 SGHVS, CDR2 FNYEAQ. The ends were cut back, 5 bases at V and 10 bases at J, with 12 bases in the middle. The CDR3 runs to 13 residues.

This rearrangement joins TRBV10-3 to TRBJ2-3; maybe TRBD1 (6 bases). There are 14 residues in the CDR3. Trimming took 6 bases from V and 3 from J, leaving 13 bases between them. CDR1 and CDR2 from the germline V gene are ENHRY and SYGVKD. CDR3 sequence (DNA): TGTGCCATCAGGGAAGGGGGTGGGACAGATACGCAGTATTTT. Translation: CAIREGGGTDTQYF.

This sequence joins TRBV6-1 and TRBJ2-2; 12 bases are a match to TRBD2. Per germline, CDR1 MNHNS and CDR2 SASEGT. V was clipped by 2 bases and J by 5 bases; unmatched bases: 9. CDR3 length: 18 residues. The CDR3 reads CASSERRLAGGRTGELFF. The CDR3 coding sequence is TGTGCCAGCAGTGAAAGGAGGCTAGCGGGGGGGCGGACCGGGGAGCTGTTTTTT.

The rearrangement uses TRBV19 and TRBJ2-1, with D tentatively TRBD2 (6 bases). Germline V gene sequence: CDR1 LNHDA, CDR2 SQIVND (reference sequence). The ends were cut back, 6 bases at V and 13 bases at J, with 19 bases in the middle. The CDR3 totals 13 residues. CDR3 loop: CASSPQGERVQFF. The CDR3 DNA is TGTGCCAGTAGCCCCCAAGGAGAGCGGGTACAGTTCTTC.

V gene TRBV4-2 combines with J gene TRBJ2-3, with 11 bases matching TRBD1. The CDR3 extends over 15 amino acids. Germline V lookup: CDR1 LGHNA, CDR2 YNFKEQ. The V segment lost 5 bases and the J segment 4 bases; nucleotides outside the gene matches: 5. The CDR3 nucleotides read TGTGCCAGCAGCGTAGGACAGGGGGCGGCAGATACGCAGTATTTT. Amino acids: CASSVGQGAADTQYF.

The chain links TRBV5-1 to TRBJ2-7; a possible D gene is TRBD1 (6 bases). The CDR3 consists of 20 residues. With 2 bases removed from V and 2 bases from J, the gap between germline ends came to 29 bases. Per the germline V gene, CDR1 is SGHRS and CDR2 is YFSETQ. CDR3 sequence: CASSFTSSPVQGSGAYEQYF. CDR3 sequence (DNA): TGCGCCAGCAGCTTCACCAGTAGCCCGGTACAGGGTAGTGGGGCCTACGAGCAGTACTTC.

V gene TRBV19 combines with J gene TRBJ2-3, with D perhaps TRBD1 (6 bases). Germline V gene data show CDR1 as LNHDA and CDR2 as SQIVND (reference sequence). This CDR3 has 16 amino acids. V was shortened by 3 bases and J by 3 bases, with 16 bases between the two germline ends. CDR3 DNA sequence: TGTGCCAGTAGTATGGAGACAGGCCAGGGGACAGATACGCAGTATTTT. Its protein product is CASSMETGQGTDTQYF.

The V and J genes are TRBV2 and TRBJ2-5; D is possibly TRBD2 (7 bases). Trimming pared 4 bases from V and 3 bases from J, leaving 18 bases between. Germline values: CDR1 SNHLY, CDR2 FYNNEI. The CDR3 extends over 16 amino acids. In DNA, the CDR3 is TGTGCCAGCAGTGCCCCTCCGGGGGGCGGCAAAGAGACCCAGTACTTC. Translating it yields CASSAPPGGGKETQYF.